One and the same sample provided the 26 T cell receptor beta chains below, sequenced in a study of early T cells in non-severe SARS-CoV-2 infection. In TCRdb, the 5' RACE reads were re-called with MiXCR into one record per CDR3 protein. The data hold 40,000 or so distinct CDR3 sequences, with around 6% observed a single time. Sequences were derived from whole blood, sampled at baseline. The receptors originated from an adult who was a healthcare worker with PCR-confirmed SARS-CoV-2 infection or an uninfected control (not recorded which).

The chain employs TRBV5-1 and TRBJ2-7, with D maybe TRBD2 (5 bases). V lost 9 bases and J 7 bases, leaving 26 bases between the germline ends. The CDR3 spans 15 residues. The V gene's germline CDR1 is SGHRS and CDR2 YFSETQ. The CDR3 nucleotides read TGCGCCACCCACAACCACAGCGGAGACTTAGGAGAGCAGTACTTC. Protein: CATHNHSGDLGEQYF.

This clonotype was picked up many times. V and J are TRBV7-3 and TRBJ2-3, with D perhaps being TRBD1 or TRBD2 (5 bases each). The CDR3 loop spans 18 amino acids. Germline CDR1 is SGHTA and CDR2 is FQGTGA. V was clipped by 3 bases and J by 0 bases, with 19 bases between them. CDR3 residues: CASSFTAGTPRSTDTQYF. The CDR3 DNA sequence: TGTGCCAGCAGCTTCACCGCCGGGACCCCCCGTAGCACAGATACGCAGTATTTT.

This clonotype was seen ten or more times. The genes are TRBV30 and TRBJ2-1; 10 nucleotides align to TRBD2. The CDR3 loop spans 19 amino acids. CDR1 is GTSNPN, CDR2 SVGIG, per germline (reference sequence). V lost 4 bases and J lost 1; bases outside the gene matches: 16. The CDR3: CAWKEVRLAGVSSYNEQFF. The CDR3 nucleotides are TGTGCCTGGAAGGAGGTCCGGCTAGCGGGAGTGTCTTCCTACAATGAGCAGTTCTTC.

This clonotype was recorded at least ten times. The gene calls are TRBV20-1 and TRBJ2-3; tentative D call: TRBD2 (7 bases). V was clipped by 5 bases and J by 5 bases, with 14 bases between them. Germline CDR1 reads DFQATT; CDR2 reads SNEGSKA (reference sequence). The CDR3 is 13 residues long. As DNA, the CDR3 is TGCAGTGCTCTAACAGGGAGGGGAGATACGCAGTATTTT. Amino acid sequence: CSALTGRGDTQYF.

The sample holds many counts of this clonotype. The rearrangement uses TRBV10-3 and TRBJ2-3; 9 positions agree with TRBD2. Per germline, CDR1 ENHRY and CDR2 SYGVKD. The CDR3 loop spans 15 amino acids. V dropped 5 bases and J dropped 4; count of bases not matched to a gene: 7. CDR3 coding DNA: TGTGCCATCAGTACAGGCGGGAGGGGCGCAGATACGCAGTATTTT. Encoded protein: CAISTGGRGADTQYF.

In its sample, this clonotype was seen many times. This rearrangement joins TRBV30 to TRBJ2-1, with D possibly being TRBD2 (5 bases). The germline CDR1 and CDR2 sequences are GTSNPN and SVGIG (reference sequence). Between the trimmed V and J ends, which lost 0 bases and 12 bases, there was a span of 21 bases. The CDR3 runs to 15 residues. The CDR3 is CAWSVLGGPYIWQFF. The DNA of the CDR3 is TGTGCCTGGAGTGTACTGGGCGGGCCGTACATCTGGCAGTTCTTC.

The J gene is TRBJ2-7, the V gene TRBV20-1; 12 nucleotides line up with TRBD2. CDR1 and CDR2 (germline): DFQATT, SNEGSKA (reference sequence). This CDR3 comprises 15 residues. With V trimmed by 6 bases and J by 4 bases, 10 bases remained unmatched. The CDR3 DNA sequence: TGCAGTGCCCTACCGCAGACTAGCGGGGGATACGAGCAGTACTTC. Translating gives CSALPQTSGGYEQYF.

This clonotype came up many times. V usage is TRBV7-8 and J usage is TRBJ2-1; 7 nucleotides line up with TRBD2. Trimming cost V 7 bases and J 5 bases; bases outside gene matches: 14. The CDR3 extends over 16 amino acids. Per the germline V gene, CDR1 is SGHVS and CDR2 is FQNEAQ. Written as DNA, the CDR3 is TGTGCCAGCAACCTCCGAGGGCTAGCGGAGGACAATGAGCAGTTCTTC. The encoded protein is CASNLRGLAEDNEQFF.

This clonotype was recorded many times. This chain connects TRBV18 to TRBJ2-5; 7 bases fit TRBD1. Germline V CDR1 and CDR2: KGHSH, LQKENI. The CDR3 sequence is 13 residues long. With 4 bases clipped from V and 2 bases from J, the junction kept 1 base outside the gene matches. This CDR3 reads CASSRDRQETQYF. Written as DNA, the CDR3 is TGTGCCAGCTCACGGGACAGACAAGAGACCCAGTACTTC.

This clonotype occurred many times. This chain links TRBV25-1 with TRBJ2-6; D is possibly TRBD1 (6 bases). The V gene lost 3 bases and the J gene lost 2 bases, with 11 bases spanning the gap. Per the germline V gene, CDR1 is MGHDK and CDR2 is SYGVNS. The CDR3 length is 16 residues. CDR3 DNA sequence: TGTGCCAGCAGTGATAGAACAGGGACTGGGGCCAACGTCCTGACTTTC. It yields the protein CASSDRTGTGANVLTF.

At least ten counts were recorded for this clonotype. In DNA, the CDR3 is TGTGCCAGCAGCAAAGTTGAGCAGGGACTTAAGTCCGCTAATGAGCAGTTCTTC. Amino acids: CASSKVEQGLKSANEQFF. V and J are TRBV21-1 and TRBJ2-1; the DNA was not compared with TRBD2, the D call given in the table. TRBV21-1 is deemed a pseudogene. This CDR3 has 18 residues.

This clonotype was seen many times. The chain recombines TRBV7-6 with TRBJ2-7; D is possibly TRBD2 (6 bases). The V gene lost 1 base and the J gene lost 8 bases, with 12 bases spanning the gap. The CDR3 covers 13 residues. Germline V gene sequence: CDR1 SGHVS, CDR2 FNYEAQ. This CDR3 reads CASSLVRGMKQYF. For the CDR3, the DNA is TGTGCCAGCAGCTTAGTACGGGGGATGAAGCAGTACTTC. Using reference TRBV7-6 and TRBJ2-7 for the parts outside the CDR3, the full variable domain is GAGVSQSPRYKVTKRGQDVALRCDPISGHVSLYWYRQALGQGPEFLTYFNYEAQQDKSGLPNDRFSAERPEGSISTLTIQRTEQRDSAMYRCASSLVRGMKQYFGPGTRLTVT.

The table lists this clonotype with many counts. This chain uses TRBV27 with TRBJ2-7; D remains ambiguous. Trimming removed 5 bases at V and 3 bases at J, with 20 bases between. This CDR3 has 16 residues. The V gene's germline CDR1 is MNHEY and CDR2 SMNVEV (reference sequence). CDR3 residues: CASSPQFTVADYEQYF. CDR3 bases: TGTGCCAGCAGTCCCCAGTTCACGGTCGCGGACTACGAGCAGTACTTC.

This clonotype was detected ten times or more. The chain joins TRBV7-3 to TRBJ2-3; 8 bases fit TRBD1. V was clipped by 5 bases and J by 1 base; unmatched bases: 2. This CDR3 contains 14 residues. Germline V gives CDR1 SGHTA, CDR2 FQGTGA. The CDR3 DNA reads TGTGCCAGCAGCCCGGACAGGGGCACAGATACGCAGTATTTT. It specifies CASSPDRGTDTQYF.

This clonotype was detected only a few times. CDR3 coding DNA: TGTGCCAGCAGTTTAAGGGGCGAGCAGTACTTC. As protein: CASSLRGEQYF. The chain couples TRBV27 to TRBJ2-7; tentative D call: TRBD1 (5 bases). The CDR3 has 11 residues. Trimming took off 2 bases at V and 6 bases at J, with 5 bases between the two ends. Germline CDR1 and CDR2: MNHEY and SMNVEV (reference sequence).

This clonotype showed up many times. This chain uses TRBV30 with TRBJ1-2; tentative D call: TRBD1 (6 bases). CDR3 length: 13 amino acids. Germline V CDR1 and CDR2: GTSNPN, SVGIG (reference sequence). V shed 5 bases and J shed 11 bases, with 21 bases lying between them. The CDR3 DNA sequence: TGTGCCTGGTACAGGGACCGTCCGGTGGGTTACACCTTC. Its translation: CAWYRDRPVGYTF.

The V call is TRBV7-8, the J call TRBJ2-1; the D gene is possibly TRBD2 (5 bases). V was pared by 2 bases and J by 0 bases, with 20 bases between. In germline, CDR1 is SGHVS, CDR2 FQNEAQ. The CDR3 has 19 residues. The CDR3 sequence: CASSLTSVGGSHSYNEQFF. Here the CDR3 DNA reads TGTGCCAGCAGCTTAACGTCGGTTGGCGGGTCACACTCCTACAATGAGCAGTTCTTC.

This chain connects TRBV6-5 to TRBJ2-3; D perhaps matches TRBD2 (6 bases). Per the germline V gene, CDR1 is MNHEY and CDR2 is SVGAGI. V was shortened by 6 bases and J by 5 bases, with 18 bases between the two germline ends. The CDR3 extends over 15 amino acids. CDR3 sequence (DNA): TGTGCCAGCAGGGAGGGGAGATTCCAGATAGATACGCAGTATTTT. As protein: CASREGRFQIDTQYF.

This clonotype has at least ten counts. The chain recombines TRBV5-1 with TRBJ2-5; a weak D match, TRBD2 (5 bases). The V end was cut by 4 bases, the J end by 4 bases, with 17 bases between. The CDR3 is 15 amino acids. Germline V lookup: CDR1 SGHRS, CDR2 YFSETQ. The CDR3 DNA reads as TGCGCCAGCAGCAGTCTACTAGGTTCGGCAGAGACCCAGTACTTC. It encodes CASSSLLGSAETQYF.

This clonotype was recorded many times. The chain combines TRBV12-3 or TRBV12-4 with TRBJ2-1, with TRBD2 matching over 12 bases. V was clipped by 6 bases and J by 7 bases; unmatched bases: 4. This CDR3 spans 14 amino acids. For the CDR3, the DNA is TGTGCCAGCAGAACTAGCGGGGGGAGTAATGAGCAGTTCTTC. Its protein is CASRTSGGSNEQFF.

This clonotype was recorded a few times. The rearrangement joins TRBV20-1 to TRBJ2-1; TRBD2 aligns across 8 bases. J lost 5 bases, V lost 0 bases, and 9 bases had no gene match. CDR3 length equals 16 residues. The germline CDR1 and CDR2 sequences are DFQATT and SNEGSKA (reference sequence). The CDR3 sequence: CSARDRRGGGHNEQFF. The CDR3, as DNA: TGCAGTGCTAGAGATCGCCGGGGGGGCGGCCACAATGAGCAGTTCTTC.

This clonotype has ten or more counts. The V and J genes are TRBV29-1 and TRBJ2-3; D is uncertain. Deletions cut 7 bases from V and 3 bases from J, with 14 bases between. This CDR3 comprises 13 residues. Germline V CDR1 and CDR2: SQVTM, ANQGSEA. The CDR3 sequence: CSGLDGSTDTQYF. CDR3 DNA sequence: TGCAGCGGGTTGGATGGTTCGACAGATACGCAGTATTTT.

This clonotype was seen at least ten times. The chain recombines TRBV24-1 with TRBJ2-1; maybe TRBD1 (6 bases). This CDR3 is built from 15 residues. V was clipped by 1 base and J by 4 bases, with 10 bases between them. CDR1 and CDR2 (germline): KGHDR, SFDVKD. This CDR3 reads CATSDLTGQYNEQFF. CDR3 nucleotides: TGTGCCACCAGTGATTTAACGGGACAATACAATGAGCAGTTCTTC.

This clonotype was detected ten times or more. V usage is TRBV3-1 and J usage is TRBJ2-4; D might be TRBD1 (5 bases). Trimming took off 3 bases at V and 7 bases at J, with 7 bases between the two ends. The CDR3 is 12 amino acids. Germline CDR1 is LGHDT and CDR2 is YNNKEL (reference sequence). The chain's CDR3 is CASSQGQNIQYF. The CDR3 bases are TGTGCCAGCAGCCAGGGGCAGAACATTCAGTACTTC.

This chain links TRBV27 with TRBJ1-1, with D unclear. CDR1 and CDR2 (germline): MNHEY, SMNVEV (reference sequence). This CDR3 has 13 residues. Trimming shortened V by 3 bases and J by 6 bases, and 11 bases separated the two germline ends. The CDR3: CASSFPPPAEAFF. CDR3 nucleotides: TGTGCCAGCAGTTTCCCCCCGCCGGCTGAAGCTTTCTTT.

This clonotype has at least ten counts. This chain joins TRBV29-1 and TRBJ1-1, with D tentatively TRBD1 (5 bases). The CDR3 loop spans 12 amino acids. Per the germline V gene, CDR1 is SQVTM and CDR2 is ANQGSEA. Trimming pared 7 bases from V and 6 bases from J, leaving 15 bases between. The DNA for the CDR3 is TGCAGCGCCACCACAGGTGGGGCTGAAGCTTTCTTT. Protein sequence: CSATTGGAEAFF.